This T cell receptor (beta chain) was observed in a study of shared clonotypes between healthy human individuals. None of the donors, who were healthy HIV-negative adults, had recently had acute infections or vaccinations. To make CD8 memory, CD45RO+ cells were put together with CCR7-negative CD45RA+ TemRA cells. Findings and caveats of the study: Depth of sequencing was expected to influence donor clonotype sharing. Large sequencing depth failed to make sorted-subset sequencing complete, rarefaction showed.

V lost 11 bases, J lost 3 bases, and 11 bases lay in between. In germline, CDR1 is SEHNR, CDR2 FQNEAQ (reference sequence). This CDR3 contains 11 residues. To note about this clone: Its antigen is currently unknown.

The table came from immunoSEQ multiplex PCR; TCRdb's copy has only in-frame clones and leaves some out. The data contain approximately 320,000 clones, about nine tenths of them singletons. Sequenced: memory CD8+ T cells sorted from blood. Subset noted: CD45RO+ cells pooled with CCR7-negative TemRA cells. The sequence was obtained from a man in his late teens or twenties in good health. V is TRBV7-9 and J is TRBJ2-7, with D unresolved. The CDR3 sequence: CADGMGYEQYF. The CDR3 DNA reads TGTGCCGACGGCATGGGCTACGAGCAGTACTTC. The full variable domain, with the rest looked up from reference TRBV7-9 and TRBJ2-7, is DTGVSQNPRHKITKRGQNVTFRCDPISEHNRLYWYRQTLGQGPEFLTYFQNEAQLEKSRLLSDRFSAERPKGSFSTLEIQRTEQGDSAMYLCADGMGYEQYFGPGTRLTVT.